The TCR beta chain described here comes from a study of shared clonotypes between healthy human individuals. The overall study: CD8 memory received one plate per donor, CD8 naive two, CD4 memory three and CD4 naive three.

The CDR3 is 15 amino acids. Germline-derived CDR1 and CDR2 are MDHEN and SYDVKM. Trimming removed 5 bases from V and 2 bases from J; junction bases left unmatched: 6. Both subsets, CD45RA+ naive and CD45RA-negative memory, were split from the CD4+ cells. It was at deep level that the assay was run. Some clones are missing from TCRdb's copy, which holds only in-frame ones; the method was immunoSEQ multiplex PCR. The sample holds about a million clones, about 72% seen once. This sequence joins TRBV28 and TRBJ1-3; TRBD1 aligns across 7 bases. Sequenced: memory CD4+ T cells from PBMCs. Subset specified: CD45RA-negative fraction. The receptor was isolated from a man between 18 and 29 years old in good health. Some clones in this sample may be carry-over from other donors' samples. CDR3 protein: CASSTGTVTGNTIYF. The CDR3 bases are TGTGCCAGCAGTACCGGGACAGTTACTGGAAACACCATATATTTT.